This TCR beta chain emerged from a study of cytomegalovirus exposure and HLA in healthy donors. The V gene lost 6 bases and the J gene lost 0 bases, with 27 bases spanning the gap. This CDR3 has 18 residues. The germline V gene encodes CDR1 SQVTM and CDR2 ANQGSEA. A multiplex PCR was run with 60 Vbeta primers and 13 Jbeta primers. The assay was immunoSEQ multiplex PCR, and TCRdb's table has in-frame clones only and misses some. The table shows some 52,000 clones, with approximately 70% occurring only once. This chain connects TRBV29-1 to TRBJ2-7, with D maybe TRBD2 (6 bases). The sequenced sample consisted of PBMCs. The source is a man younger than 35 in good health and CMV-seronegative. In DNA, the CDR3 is TGCAGCGTCGTCCTCTTGGCGGAGACTAGACGAAGCTCCTACGAGCAGTACTTC. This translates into CSVVLLAETRRSSYEQYF.